Listed below are T cell receptor beta chains from one sample, sequenced in a study of shared clonotypes between healthy human individuals. TCRdb's copy holds only in-frame clones and misses some; the assay was immunoSEQ multiplex PCR. The sample carries about 1.5 million clones, around 98% recorded once. Sequenced sample: naive CD4+ T cells sorted from blood. Receptors originate from a man aged 25-40 years in good health. Both conserved end residues are trimmed from each CDR3.

ASSFLGRDSGNTIY	TRBV28	TRBJ1-3
ASSFGTADYEQY	TRBV7-9	TRBJ2-7
ASSPDPNYGYT	TRBV18	TRBJ1-2
ASNTGQVNQPQH	TRBV19	TRBJ1-5
ASSLPLGSYNEQF	TRBV27	TRBJ2-1
ASTQRARRDEQF	TRBV19	TRBJ2-1
ASSPGRDPSYEQY	TRBV7-8	TRBJ2-7
ASSPAGSSYNEQF	TRBV18	TRBJ2-1
ASSAPGSVASGELF	TRBV19	TRBJ2-2
ASSQGTSGTDTQY	TRBV13	TRBJ2-3
ASSLYGAGGGPLDTQY	TRBV7-2	TRBJ2-3
ASSLGRGDYEQY	TRBV5-4	TRBJ2-7
ASSGTADINYGYT	TRBV28	TRBJ1-2
ASSPSNGVKQF	TRBV11-3	TRBJ2-1
SVETPRTGGADTQY	TRBV29-1	TRBJ2-3
ASSLSSGNTIY	TRBV6-5	TRBJ1-3
ASSMQSQSRANVLT	TRBV7-7	TRBJ2-6
ASSPRQGLGYTGELF	TRBV19	TRBJ2-2
ASSEGIDLSYEQY	TRBV6-1	TRBJ2-7
ASRTERMNTEAF	TRBV28	TRBJ1-1
AWSVRLAWGTDTQY	TRBV30	TRBJ2-3
ASSQDRATGELF	TRBV7-7	TRBJ2-2
ASSLVEREVQY	TRBV7-2	TRBJ2-7
ASSLLQNTEAF	TRBV27	TRBJ1-1
ASSRQTSLGYFTDTQY	TRBV14	TRBJ2-3
ASRWDSYEQY	TRBV7-9	TRBJ2-7
ASSLSLYEQY	TRBV28	TRBJ2-7
ASSLNPPRTGGGYGYT	TRBV18	TRBJ1-2
ASSILGGPQPQH	TRBV19	TRBJ1-5
AWSAPSSYEQY	TRBV30	TRBJ2-7
ASSVEVGEQY	TRBV9	TRBJ2-7
ASSYRGSNTEAF	TRBV6-5	TRBJ1-1
ASSALRVGYEQY	TRBV2	TRBJ2-7
ASSSGTSGRTYEQY	TRBV5-1	TRBJ2-7
ASGFDSGTRNYEQY	TRBV12-5	TRBJ2-7
ASSAGGSYNEQF	TRBV6-5	TRBJ2-1
ASSSRLAGINEQF	TRBV7-8	TRBJ2-1
ASSAWVQGGEQY	TRBV25-1	TRBJ2-7
ASSPGASGRREQF	TRBV18	TRBJ2-1
ASSLQHEQY	TRBV11-2	TRBJ2-7
ASSLVGEGPQH	TRBV5-1	TRBJ1-5
ATSRDRASGPDGELF	TRBV15	TRBJ2-2
ASRFGAGEYEQY	TRBV2	TRBJ2-7
ASRLGTGEQY	TRBV28	TRBJ2-7
ATGNYGYT	TRBV28	TRBJ1-2
ASSPRGKETQY	TRBV18	TRBJ2-5
ASSVDSFYNEQF	TRBV9	TRBJ2-1
ASSPAGGLYGYT	TRBV19	TRBJ1-2
ASSSQGALDGYT	TRBV7-2	TRBJ1-2
ASSQTGPVDTQY	TRBV4-3	TRBJ2-3